This T cell receptor beta chain was profiled in a study of T cell changes during pregnancy in multiple sclerosis. Using immunoSEQ multiplex PCR, the repertoire was profiled, and TCRdb retains in-frame clones only, with some absent. Of roughly 7,900 clones in the sample, nearly 90% were seen once. V was cut by 5 bases and J by 4 bases, with 10 bases left in between. CDR1 is SGHDT and CDR2 is YYEEEE in the germline V gene. The CDR3 loop spans 12 amino acids. The receptor comes from a female donor in good health, enrolled as a control in a pregnancy study. The chain joins TRBV5-6 to TRBJ2-7; no clear D. The source material was CD8+ T cells from peripheral blood mononuclear cells, sampled in the first trimester of pregnancy. The CDR3 loop is CASSSTEYEQYF. CDR3 sequence (DNA): TGTGCCAGCAGTTCAACGGAGTACGAGCAGTACTTC. Together with reference TRBV5-6 and TRBJ2-7, the CDR3 gives the full variable domain: DAGVTQSPTHLIKTRGQQVTLRCSPKSGHDTVSWYQQALGQGPQFIFQYYEEEERQRGNFPDRFSGHQFPNYSSELNVNALLLGDSALYLCASSSTEYEQYFGPGTRLTVT.